One sample yielded the 23 T cell receptor beta chains listed below, sequenced in a study of cytomegalovirus exposure and HLA in healthy donors. Vbeta (60) and Jbeta (13) primers were used in the PCR. The data were produced by immunoSEQ multiplex PCR, yet TCRdb's version contains in-frame clones alone and is incomplete. The sample shows over 85,000 clones, around 70% of them seen only once. Sequenced sample: PBMCs. The receptors derive from a female donor in good health and CMV-seronegative.

The V call is TRBV5-4, the J call TRBJ1-6; TRBD1 matches at 8 bases. With V trimmed by 4 bases and J by 9 bases, 6 bases remained unmatched. The germline V gene encodes CDR1 SGHNT and CDR2 YYREEE (reference sequence). This CDR3 has 14 amino acids. In nucleotides, the CDR3 is TGTGCCAGCAGCGGGGGACAGGCCGGTTCACCCCTCCACTTT. Translating it yields CASSGGQAGSPLHF.

This chain joins TRBV6-1 and TRBJ2-6, with 8 positions matching TRBD2. The CDR3 sequence is 15 residues long. Germline V gene data show CDR1 as MNHNS and CDR2 as SASEGT. J gave up 2 bases and V 7 bases, and 4 bases lay outside the gene matches. The CDR3 DNA reads as TGTGCCAGCACCGGGGGGGGGACTGGGGCCAACGTCCTGACTTTC. It yields the protein CASTGGGTGANVLTF.

This chain connects TRBV5-5 to TRBJ1-5; perhaps TRBD1 as D (6 bases). CDR1 SGHKS and CDR2 YYEKEE come from the germline V gene (reference sequence). The CDR3 length is 15 residues. V was trimmed by 0 bases and J by 1 base, leaving 8 bases between them. The DNA of the CDR3 is TGTGCCAGCAGCTTGGCAACAGGGAGCAATCAGCCCCAGCATTTT. This sequence encodes CASSLATGSNQPQHF.

The gene calls are TRBV28 and TRBJ1-1; D not resolved. This CDR3 contains 11 residues. V was clipped by 7 bases and J by 3 bases, with 6 bases between them. From germline, CDR1 is MDHEN and CDR2 SYDVKM. CDR3 in amino acids: CASTEYTEAFF. The CDR3 DNA reads TGTGCCAGCACCGAGTACACTGAAGCTTTCTTT.

The rearrangement uses TRBV2 and TRBJ1-2; 7 bases line up with TRBD1. Germline CDR1 reads SNHLY; CDR2 reads FYNNEI. J gave up 5 bases and V 6 bases, and 3 bases lay outside the gene matches. The CDR3 contains 12 residues. The CDR3 sequence is CASSPGQYGYTF. CDR3 nucleotides: TGTGCCAGCAGCCCGGGACAGTATGGCTACACCTTC.

CDR3 residues: CASRGQGASYEQYF. CDR3 bases: TGTGCCAGTAGGGGACAGGGGGCCTCCTACGAGCAGTACTTC. The chain uses TRBV19 and TRBJ2-7; TRBD1 agrees at 12 bases. From germline, CDR1 is LNHDA and CDR2 SQIVND (reference sequence). The trim removed 6 bases at V and 0 bases at J, leaving 0 bases unmatched. The CDR3 runs to 14 residues.

This clone was recorded a few times. J is TRBJ2-3 and V is TRBV9; 11 bases are a match to TRBD2. After removal of 2 bases from V and 5 bases from J, the junction contained 4 bases not matched to a gene. Germline assignment: CDR1 SGDLS and CDR2 YYNGEE. The CDR3 has 15 amino acids. The CDR3, as DNA: TGTGCCAGCAGCGTTAGCGGGGGGGCGGGAGATACGCAGTATTTT. Translated, it gives CASSVSGGAGDTQYF.

CDR3 bases: TGTGCCAGCAGTTCCCGGGGAGAGATCACTGAAGCTTTCTTT. It yields the protein CASSSRGEITEAFF. The genes are TRBV6-5 and TRBJ1-1, with D unresolved. The CDR3 length is 14 residues. V lost 4 bases, J lost 4 bases, and 13 bases lay in between. CDR1 is MNHEY and CDR2 is SVGAGI in the germline V gene.

The rearrangement links TRBV28 to TRBJ2-1; D unresolved. Germline loops: CDR1 MDHEN, CDR2 SYDVKM. The V and J ends lost 3 bases and 4 bases respectively, with 13 bases between them. The CDR3 covers 15 residues. DNA of the CDR3: TGTGCCAGCAGTTTCCCGAAATACAGTTACAATGAGCAGTTCTTC. This translates into CASSFPKYSYNEQFF.

This clone was observed a handful of times. This chain joins TRBV28 and TRBJ2-7, with 7 nucleotides matching TRBD2. Germline V gene data show CDR1 as MDHEN and CDR2 as SYDVKM. CDR3 length equals 15 residues. The V gene end was trimmed by 6 bases and the J gene end by 0 bases; junction bases not matched to a gene: 8. CDR3 loop: CASSPSGKSSYEQYF. CDR3 DNA: TGTGCCAGCAGCCCTAGCGGCAAAAGCTCCTACGAGCAGTACTTC.

The chain couples TRBV27 to TRBJ1-5, with 9 nucleotides matching TRBD1. Losses at the gene ends were 6 bases for V and 3 bases for J; bases not matched to a gene: 3. The germline V gene has CDR1 MNHEY and CDR2 SMNVEV (reference sequence). The CDR3 totals 14 residues. The CDR3 bases are TGTGCCAGCAGCGGGACAGGGTTCAATCAGCCCCAGCATTTT. Translation: CASSGTGFNQPQHF.

J is TRBJ1-5 and V is TRBV5-1; 9 nucleotides line up with TRBD1. Germline V CDR1 and CDR2: SGHRS, YFSETQ. The V gene end was trimmed by 2 bases and the J gene end by 4 bases; junction bases not matched to a gene: 1. The CDR3 has 14 residues. CDR3 sequence: CASSLGTGNQPQHF. As DNA, the CDR3 is TGCGCCAGCAGCTTAGGGACAGGGAATCAGCCCCAGCATTTT.

The table lists this clone with a few counts. V and J are TRBV10-2 and TRBJ1-5; D unclear. Trimming took 2 bases from V and 4 from J, leaving 9 bases between them. From germline, CDR1 is WSHSY and CDR2 SAAADI. CDR3 size: 14 residues. Written as DNA, the CDR3 is TGCGCCAGCAGTGAGGGGGAGGAGAATCAGCCCCAGCATTTT. This encodes CASSEGEENQPQHF.

Only one count was recorded for this clone. The chain links TRBV5-1 to TRBJ1-1; no firm D call. V was cut by 0 bases and J by 1 base, with 7 bases left in between. The CDR3 has 14 amino acids. Per the germline V gene, CDR1 is SGHRS and CDR2 is YFSETQ. The DNA of the CDR3 is TGCGCCAGCAGCTTGGGGGCGGGGAACACTGAAGCTTTCTTT. Translation: CASSLGAGNTEAFF.

The chain carries TRBV6-5 and TRBJ2-7; weak D call: TRBD1 (5 bases). The length of the CDR3 is 15 residues. V lost 2 bases and J lost 3, with 14 bases in between. Germline loops: CDR1 MNHEY, CDR2 SVGAGI. This chain's CDR3 is CASSYTQGPYYEQYF. The DNA for the CDR3 is TGTGCCAGCAGTTACACCCAGGGTCCTTACTACGAGCAGTACTTC.

The chain uses TRBV11-3 and TRBJ2-3; possible D gene TRBD1, 6 bases. The CDR3 sequence is 20 residues long. V gave up 2 bases and J gave up 2 bases, with 26 bases separating them. Germline CDR1 and CDR2: SGHNT and YENEEA. The CDR3 DNA is TGTGCCAGCAGCTTAAGGTTGGGGTTGGGGGCAGTCTGGAACACAGATACGCAGTATTTT. It specifies CASSLRLGLGAVWNTDTQYF.

The chain has TRBV7-3 and TRBJ1-1, with D possibly TRBD1 on 6 matching bases. V lost 0 bases to trimming and J lost 0 bases, with 11 bases between them. Germline assignment: CDR1 SGHTA and CDR2 FQGTGA. CDR3 length equals 16 residues. The CDR3 DNA follows: TGTGCCAGCAGCTTAACGTCCCAGGGGTTGAACACTGAAGCTTTCTTT. Protein: CASSLTSQGLNTEAFF.

This chain joins TRBV19 and TRBJ1-1, with 7 bases that match TRBD1. The CDR3 has 13 residues. From germline, CDR1 is LNHDA and CDR2 SQIVND (reference sequence). The junction had 7 bases not matched to a gene; V was cut back by 5 bases and J by 7 bases. This CDR3 reads CASSPRQGVEAFF. The CDR3 DNA sequence: TGTGCCAGTAGTCCCCGACAGGGAGTTGAAGCTTTCTTT.

For this clone: The sample contains more than one DNA sequence encoding this CDR3. The gene calls are TRBV10-1 and TRBJ2-5; maybe TRBD2 (6 bases). The CDR3 contains 14 residues. Trimming pared 0 bases from V and 1 base from J, leaving 6 bases between. Germline CDR1 reads WNHNN; CDR2 reads SYGVQD (reference sequence). For the CDR3, the DNA is TGCGCCAGCAGTGAGTCGGGGGGCCAAGAGACCCAGTACTTC. Translating it yields CASSESGGQETQYF.

This clone was observed a handful of times. The CDR3 spells CASSYWRGGLGDTQYF. CDR3 nucleotide sequence: TGTGCCAGCAGTTACTGGCGGGGGGGCCTGGGAGATACGCAGTATTTT. The rearrangement uses TRBV6-5 and TRBJ2-3; 9 nucleotides agree with TRBD2. CDR1 and CDR2 (germline): MNHEY, SVGAGI. V was clipped by 1 base and J by 5 bases; unmatched bases: 7. The CDR3 has 16 residues.

The rearrangement uses TRBV11-2 and TRBJ2-3, with D unclear. The V end was cut by 1 base, the J end by 8 bases, with 10 bases between. CDR1 SGHAT and CDR2 FQNNGV come from the germline V gene. This CDR3 spans 13 amino acids. The CDR3 DNA follows: TGTGCCAGCAGCTTAGGTAGCTTTGGTACGCAGTATTTT. It specifies CASSLGSFGTQYF.

This clone was found a few times. This chain links TRBV7-2 with TRBJ1-2; 7 nucleotides match TRBD1. Germline CDR1 SGHTA, CDR2 FQGNSA. This CDR3 comprises 14 residues. The trim removed 8 bases at V and 8 bases at J, leaving 14 bases unmatched. CDR3 DNA sequence: TGTGCCAGCCGCACGCAGGGGGAAAGAGAAGGCTACACCTTC. Protein product: CASRTQGEREGYTF.

The chain carries TRBV9 and TRBJ1-2; D possibly corresponds to TRBD1 (6 bases). CDR3 length equals 13 residues. Germline-derived CDR1 and CDR2 are SGDLS and YYNGEE. Trimming shortened V by 4 bases and J by 2 bases, and 9 bases separated the two germline ends. The CDR3 nucleotides are TGTGCCAGCAGCCCGGACAGAAACTATGGCTACACCTTC. Translated, it gives CASSPDRNYGYTF.